This T cell receptor beta chain is from a study of blood T cell repertoires in COVID-19. In the study overall: PBMCs, B-cell-depleted T cells, or T cells provided the cDNA or gDNA that made up the material.

There are a few counts of this clone. There are 14 residues in the CDR3. CDR1 and CDR2 (germline): MNHEY, SMNVEV (reference sequence). Trimming removed 4 bases from V and 0 bases from J, with 9 bases in between. In terms of age and location, participants ranged from roughly 18 to 90 years and lived in about two dozen US areas. Study processing details: Estimated nucleated cell counts came from reference gene primer amplification. Here immunoSEQ multiplex PCR was the method, and the copy in TCRdb shows in-frame clones only, minus some. The V and J calls and clone size come from that table; D and trimming were worked out from the DNA. The data show approximately 230,000 clones, with approximately 84% seen just once and around 16% held by the top ten.

The source is a man aged 35-49 years who had recovered from COVID-19. The rearrangement links TRBV27 to TRBJ2-5, with D unclear. Material: PBMCs or T cells enriched from blood (not recorded which). CDR3 sequence reads: CASSSRLNQETQYF. The CDR3 nucleotides read TGTGCCAGCAGTTCTCGACTCAACCAAGAGACCCAGTACTTC.